The 32 T cell receptor beta chains below were found in one sample sequenced in a study of T cell responses to AZD1222 COVID-19 vaccine. The protocol was immunoSEQ multiplex PCR, while the TCRdb copy is restricted to in-frame clones and leaves out a portion. The table lists over 130,000 clones, under 95% of them singletons. The source was peripheral blood, collected on day 0 of AZD1222 vaccination. The receptors here all came from an adult in good health.

This rearrangement joins TRBV2 to TRBJ2-7; 8 nucleotides align to TRBD2. This CDR3 contains 14 residues. Trimming at V came to 5 bases and at J to 1 base, leaving 4 bases not matched to a gene. Germline CDR1 is SNHLY and CDR2 is FYNNEI. CDR3 residues: CASSSTSASYEQYF. CDR3 coding DNA: TGTGCCAGCAGTTCGACTAGCGCTTCCTACGAGCAGTACTTC.

V and J are TRBV19 and TRBJ1-2, with D possibly TRBD1 on 5 matching bases. CDR1 LNHDA and CDR2 SQIVND come from the germline V gene (reference sequence). The CDR3 sequence is 13 residues long. The ends were cut back, 6 bases at V and 7 bases at J, with 15 bases in the middle. The CDR3 DNA is TGTGCCAGTAGGGCAGGGCGTAGAGGTGGCTACACCTTC. Translation: CASRAGRRGGYTF.

The chain has TRBV18 and TRBJ1-2, with TRBD1 matching 10 bases. The CDR3 loop spans 15 amino acids. Germline CDR1 KGHSH, CDR2 LQKENI. V was pared by 3 bases and J by 3 bases, with 4 bases of the junction left unmatched. CDR3 coding DNA: TGTGCCAGCTCACCGCTGGACAGGGGGGACTATGGCTACACCTTC. Translated, it gives CASSPLDRGDYGYTF. Full variable domain (missing parts from reference TRBV18 and TRBJ1-2): NAGVMQNPRHLVRRRGQEARLRCSPMKGHSHVYWYRQLPEEGLKFMVYLQKENIIDESGMPKERFSAEFPKEGPSILRIQQVVRGDSAAYFCASSPLDRGDYGYTFGSGTRLTVV.

As concerns this clone: Mismatch with germline at one junction end may stem from a read error. The rearrangement uses TRBV7-2 and TRBJ2-3, with a possible D match to TRBD2 (5 bases). Germline V lookup: CDR1 SGHTA, CDR2 FQGNSA. The CDR3 length is 13 residues. The CDR3 sequence is CANSGASTDTQYF. The CDR3 region has the DNA TGTGCCAACAGCGGAGCTAGCACAGATACGCAGTATTTT. Based on the CDR3 plus reference TRBV7-2 and TRBJ2-3, the full variable domain is GAGVSQSPSNKVTEKGKDVELRCDPISGHTALYWYRQSLGQGLEFLIYFQGNSAPDKSGLPSDRFSAERTGGSVSTLTIQRTQQEDSAVYLCANSGASTDTQYFGPGTRLTVL.

V is TRBV2 and J is TRBJ1-1, with D tentatively TRBD1 (5 bases). The germline gives CDR1 SNHLY, CDR2 FYNNEI. V gave up 4 bases and J gave up 10 bases, with 16 bases separating them. The CDR3 sequence is 13 residues long. The CDR3 coding sequence is TGTGCCAGCAGTGGTCGGGGGGATCTGGGAGCTTTCTTT. It yields the protein CASSGRGDLGAFF.

In this sample, this clone turned up once. The gene calls are TRBV9 and TRBJ1-1; D remains unclear. CDR3 length equals 15 residues. Germline CDR1 is SGDLS and CDR2 is YYNGEE. The V end was cut by 5 bases, the J end by 5 bases, with 19 bases between. The CDR3, as DNA: TGTGCCAGCAGAGCCACGGAGGGTAGGGAAACTGAAGCTTTCTTT. Amino acid sequence: CASRATEGRETEAFF.

CDR3 nucleotides: TGTGCCAGCAGCTCTAGCGGGAGAAACCTATACGAGCAGTACTTC. This codes for CASSSSGRNLYEQYF. The chain combines TRBV7-9 with TRBJ2-7; the match to TRBD2 covers 10 bases. This CDR3 region has 15 residues. V lost 4 bases and J lost 4; bases outside the gene matches: 7. Per the germline V gene, CDR1 is SEHNR and CDR2 is FQNEAQ (reference sequence).

The CDR3 nucleotides read TGTGCCAGCAGCCGGGGCCGACGCGCTGAAGCTTTCTTT. It codes for CASSRGRRAEAFF. The chain carries TRBV3-1 (or the pseudogene TRBV3-2) and TRBJ1-1, with a weak D call TRBD1 (5 bases). Trimming took off 4 bases at V and 6 bases at J, with 12 bases between the two ends. CDR1 is LGHDT, CDR2 YNNKEL, per germline (reference sequence). This CDR3 is built from 13 residues.

This chain uses TRBV10-1 with TRBJ1-4, with D maybe TRBD1 (6 bases). Trimming removed 2 bases at V and 10 bases at J, with 17 bases between. The CDR3 is 15 amino acids. CDR1 is WNHNN, CDR2 SYGVQD, per germline (reference sequence). The CDR3 DNA sequence: TGCGCCAGCAGTGAGGATCCTGGGACAATAGGAAAACTGTTTTTT. It encodes CASSEDPGTIGKLFF.

The chain employs TRBV6-5 and TRBJ1-1; D remains ambiguous. Per the germline V gene, CDR1 is MNHEY and CDR2 is SVGAGI. V gave up 6 bases and J gave up 1 base, with 15 bases separating them. CDR3 length equals 15 residues. The CDR3 bases are TGTGCCAGCAGCACCTTCAAGGGCACGAACACTGAAGCTTTCTTT. It translates to CASSTFKGTNTEAFF.

The rearrangement uses TRBV30 and TRBJ2-7; D not resolved. Germline CDR1 reads GTSNPN; CDR2 reads SVGIG (reference sequence). This CDR3 comprises 12 residues. Trimming cost V 3 bases and J 5 bases, with 11 bases left between them. DNA of the CDR3: TGTGCCTGGAGCCAGCTAAGGAACGAGCAGTACTTC. It codes for CAWSQLRNEQYF.

This clone was counted once. This sequence joins TRBV27 and TRBJ2-1; 7 bases are shared with TRBD1. Per germline, CDR1 MNHEY and CDR2 SMNVEV (reference sequence). Trimming cost V 3 bases and J 3 bases; bases outside gene matches: 5. The CDR3 has 15 residues. As DNA, the CDR3 is TGTGCCAGCAGTTTTGATCACAGGGGCTACAATGAGCAGTTCTTC. Its translation is CASSFDHRGYNEQFF.

This rearrangement joins TRBV3-1 (or the pseudogene TRBV3-2) to TRBJ1-3; D remains ambiguous. The V end was cut by 1 base, the J end by 2 bases, with 12 bases between. CDR1 is LGHDT, CDR2 YNNKEL, per germline (reference sequence). CDR3 length: 16 residues. The CDR3 is CASSQAGSLPGNTIYF. CDR3 nucleotides: TGTGCCAGCAGCCAAGCCGGTAGTCTCCCTGGAAACACCATATATTTT.

This clone was seen a single time. The J gene is TRBJ1-1, the V gene TRBV27; a possible D gene is TRBD1 (6 bases). With 5 bases removed from V and 5 bases from J, the gap between germline ends came to 21 bases. CDR1 and CDR2 from the germline V gene are MNHEY and SMNVEV (reference sequence). CDR3 length: 16 amino acids. CDR3 in amino acids: CASSPRVGGVGTEAFF. The CDR3 DNA sequence: TGTGCCAGCAGTCCCCGGGTAGGGGGAGTCGGAACTGAAGCTTTCTTT.

The CDR3 spells CSVIKFEPQRETQYF. The CDR3 region has the DNA TGCAGCGTTATTAAGTTCGAGCCACAGAGAGAGACCCAGTACTTC. The chain joins TRBV29-1 to TRBJ2-5, with unresolved D. CDR3 size: 15 residues. Germline CDR1 reads SQVTM; CDR2 reads ANQGSEA. V was pared by 5 bases and J by 4 bases, with 20 bases between. Full variable domain (outside the CDR3, taken from reference TRBV29-1 and TRBJ2-5): SAVISQKPSRDICQRGTSLTIQCQVDSQVTMMFWYRQQPGQSLTLIATANQGSEATYESGFVIDKFPISRPNLTFSTLTVSNMSPEDSSIYLCSVIKFEPQRETQYFGPGTRLLVL.

The chain joins TRBV19 to TRBJ1-2; D gene unclear. The CDR3 runs to 13 residues. Germline CDR1 LNHDA, CDR2 SQIVND (reference sequence). V shed 0 bases and J shed 7 bases, with 9 bases lying between them. Written as DNA, the CDR3 is TGTGCCAGTAGTATAGATCTACAGCCTGGCTACACCTTC. Its protein product is CASSIDLQPGYTF.

The chain links TRBV7-8 to TRBJ2-2; TRBD1 is a possible D gene (5 bases). In germline, CDR1 is SGHVS, CDR2 FQNEAQ. The CDR3 runs to 16 residues. The V gene lost 7 bases and the J gene lost 4 bases, with 19 bases spanning the gap. CDR3 residues: CASIKRTPSITGELFF. Written as DNA, the CDR3 is TGTGCCAGCATCAAAAGGACACCGTCAATCACCGGGGAGCTGTTTTTT.

The V and J genes are TRBV7-9 and TRBJ2-7; D is ambiguous. Trimming took off 3 bases at V and 3 bases at J, with 3 bases between the two ends. CDR1 is SEHNR and CDR2 is FQNEAQ in the germline V gene (reference sequence). CDR3 size: 11 residues. The CDR3 DNA follows: TGTGCCAGCAGCTTCAGCTACGAGCAGTACTTC. It translates to CASSFSYEQYF. The full variable domain, completed using reference TRBV7-9 and TRBJ2-7, is DTGVSQNPRHKITKRGQNVTFRCDPISEHNRLYWYRQTLGQGPEFLTYFQNEAQLEKSRLLSDRFSAERPKGSFSTLEIQRTEQGDSAMYLCASSFSYEQYFGPGTRLTVT.

The chain couples TRBV12-3 or TRBV12-4 to TRBJ1-3; TRBD1 might be the D (6 bases). Trimming cost V 3 bases and J 16 bases, with 16 bases left between them. The CDR3 sequence is 12 residues long. The CDR3 loop reads CASSFGGGPLYF. The CDR3 DNA is TGTGCCAGCAGTTTTGGGGGGGGGCCGCTGTATTTT.

The chain joins TRBV7-8 to TRBJ1-4; D is uncertain. The V end lost 4 bases, the J end lost 8 bases, and 14 bases lay between the germline ends. This CDR3 is built from 14 residues. CDR1 and CDR2 (germline): SGHVS, FQNEAQ. In DNA form, the CDR3 reads TGTGCCAGCAGCTCACGGGCGGGAAACGAAAAACTGTTTTTT. Its translation: CASSSRAGNEKLFF. Combining the CDR3 with reference TRBV7-8 and TRBJ1-4 gives the whole variable domain GAGVSQSPRYKVAKRGQDVALRCDPISGHVSLFWYQQALGQGPEFLTYFQNEAQLDKSGLPSDRFFAERPEGSVSTLKIQRTQQEDSAVYLCASSSRAGNEKLFFGSGTQLSVL.

The chain uses TRBV12-3 or TRBV12-4 and TRBJ1-1; no clear D. V lost 6 bases and J lost 10, with 18 bases in between. The length of the CDR3 is 13 residues. CDR3 loop: CASSPGRMERAFF. In nucleotides, the CDR3 is TGTGCCAGCAGCCCTGGACGGATGGAGCGAGCTTTCTTT.

This clone has just one count. This chain uses TRBV7-7 with TRBJ2-3; the D call may be TRBD1 or TRBD2 (5 bases each). V dropped 1 base and J dropped 4 bases, with 12 bases sitting between them. From germline, CDR1 is SSHAT and CDR2 FNYEAQ (reference sequence). The CDR3 totals 15 residues. CDR3 amino acids: CASSLDPGSSDTQYF. Written as DNA, the CDR3 is TGTGCCAGCAGCTTAGACCCAGGGAGTTCAGATACGCAGTATTTT.

J is TRBJ1-1 and V is TRBV29-1, with a tentative D call TRBD1 (6 bases). CDR3 length equals 14 residues. Trimming pared 4 bases from V and 3 bases from J, leaving 15 bases between. Germline values: CDR1 SQVTM, CDR2 ANQGSEA. CDR3 DNA: TGCAGCGTTGCCCAGGTCCCAGGGGACACTGAAGCTTTCTTT. This sequence encodes CSVAQVPGDTEAFF.

V gene TRBV3-1 (or the pseudogene TRBV3-2) combines with J gene TRBJ1-1; D unclear. V was trimmed by 7 bases and J by 4 bases, leaving 10 bases between them. Germline V gene data show CDR1 as LGHDT and CDR2 as YNNKEL (reference sequence). The CDR3 is 12 amino acids. CDR3 in DNA: TGTGCCAGCATTCACCGAGGCACTGAAGCTTTCTTT. It encodes CASIHRGTEAFF.

This chain links TRBV29-1 with TRBJ2-7, with a weak D call TRBD2 (6 bases). Germline CDR1 and CDR2: SQVTM and ANQGSEA. V was clipped by 5 bases and J by 0 bases, with 11 bases between them. This CDR3 contains 13 residues. The DNA of the CDR3 is TGCAGCGTTCGGGACTTTTCCTCCTACGAGCAGTACTTC. This gives the protein CSVRDFSSYEQYF.

This chain links TRBV5-1 with TRBJ1-1, with 7 bases aligning to TRBD1. Unmatched junction bases numbered 4, after V lost 4 bases and J lost 4 bases. The CDR3 is 13 amino acids. Germline assignment: CDR1 SGHRS and CDR2 YFSETQ. DNA of the CDR3: TGCGCCAGCAGCAGCGGACAGGCCACTGAAGCTTTCTTT. As protein: CASSSGQATEAFF.

The gene calls are TRBV2 and TRBJ1-2, with D unresolved. Looked up from germline, CDR1 is SNHLY and CDR2 is FYNNEI. Trimming pared 4 bases from V and 0 bases from J, leaving 12 bases between. The CDR3 loop spans 15 amino acids. CDR3 sequence (DNA): TGTGCCAGCAGTGCTAGTCCAGACTCTAACTATGGCTACACCTTC. Encoded protein: CASSASPDSNYGYTF.

This clone occurred once. This chain joins TRBV6-2 or TRBV6-3 and TRBJ2-1, with 11 nucleotides matching TRBD1. Germline V CDR1 and CDR2: MNHEY, SVGEGT. J was trimmed by 1 base and V by 6 bases; bases with no gene match: 26. There are 23 residues in the CDR3. The CDR3 DNA follows: TGTGCCAGCAGCCCAAGGGTCGGGACAGGGGGTTTTCCGACTAGCCTTTCCTACAATGAGCAGTTCTTC. The encoded protein is CASSPRVGTGGFPTSLSYNEQFF.

In its sample, this clone was seen a few times. The rearrangement uses TRBV18 and TRBJ1-2, with 8 bases that match TRBD1. The germline gives CDR1 KGHSH, CDR2 LQKENI. CDR3 length: 15 amino acids. Trimming took 5 bases from V and 11 from J; bases not matched to a gene: 16. The chain's CDR3 is CASSAGTGDYSVYTF. In DNA form, the CDR3 reads TGTGCCAGCTCAGCCGGGACAGGTGACTATTCGGTATACACCTTC.

As to this clone: A junction boundary mismatches the germline segment, possibly from a read error. This chain links TRBV28 with TRBJ2-7, with D uncertain. Germline CDR1 MDHEN, CDR2 SYDVKM. This CDR3 spans 14 amino acids. For the CDR3, the DNA is TGTGCCAGCAGCGCCCTATCCCGGGTGTACGGGCAGTACTTC. Its protein product is CASSALSRVYGQYF. The whole variable domain, filled in from reference TRBV28 and TRBJ2-7, reads DVKVTQSSRYLVKRTGEKVFLECVQDMDHENMFWYRQDPGLGLRLIYFSYDVKMKEKGDIPEGYSVSREKKERFSLILESASTNQTSMYLCASSALSRVYGQYFGPGTRLTVT.

The rearrangement joins TRBV12-3 or TRBV12-4 to TRBJ2-7; the D is unclear. The CDR3 contains 12 residues. Trimming cost V 1 base and J 5 bases, with 6 bases left between them. CDR3 region: CASSLESDEQYF. As DNA, the CDR3 is TGTGCCAGCAGTTTAGAGTCGGACGAGCAGTACTTC.

V gene TRBV2 combines with J gene TRBJ1-1; D gene unclear. CDR1 is SNHLY, CDR2 FYNNEI, per germline. The CDR3 is 12 amino acids. V was pared by 11 bases and J by 4 bases, with 14 bases between. The CDR3 spells CAGSAYRTEAFF. In DNA form, the CDR3 reads TGTGCCGGGTCAGCCTACCGCACTGAAGCTTTCTTT.